This TCR beta chain was profiled in a study of cytomegalovirus exposure and HLA in healthy donors. The PCR contained 60 Vbeta and 13 Jbeta primers. Generated by immunoSEQ multiplex PCR, the TCRdb table keeps only in-frame clones and is missing some. The data show about 93,000 clones, under 80% seen once. Of note for this clone: Its antigen is unidentified.

The CDR3 is 13 amino acids. Germline assignment: CDR1 SGHDT and CDR2 YYEEEE. Trimming at V came to 4 bases and at J to 6 bases, leaving 5 bases not matched to a gene. Study-wide results and limits: Association with HLA alleles at 0.05 false discovery rate was found for 16,951 TCR beta sequences in a later analysis.

The genes are TRBV5-6 and TRBJ2-3, with TRBD2 matching over 7 bases. The sequenced sample was PBMCs. The clonotype comes from a boy aged 5-17 years in good health and CMV-seronegative. The CDR3 reads CASSREVWDTQYF. CDR3 nucleotide sequence: TGTGCCAGCAGCCGGGAGGTATGGGATACGCAGTATTTT. The whole variable domain, remainder taken from reference TRBV5-6 and TRBJ2-3, is DAGVTQSPTHLIKTRGQQVTLRCSPKSGHDTVSWYQQALGQGPQFIFQYYEEEERQRGNFPDRFSGHQFPNYSSELNVNALLLGDSALYLCASSREVWDTQYFGPGTRLTVL.